The following is a TCR beta chain sequence with its context. These data are taken from a study of blood T cell repertoires in COVID-19. Background on the study: COVID-19 samples, acute and convalescent, were from the United States, Italy and Spain.

Assay used: immunoSEQ multiplex PCR; TCRdb lists only in-frame clones, some missing. Of about 140,000 clones listed, roughly four fifths are singletons. Trimming took 6 bases from V and 2 from J; bases not matched to a gene: 6. From germline, CDR1 is MRHNA and CDR2 SNTAGT. This CDR3 is built from 16 residues. Sequencing input: peripheral blood. This clonotype originated in a human donor in a cohort sampled during active COVID-19. The chain is built from TRBV6-4 and TRBJ1-6, with 8 bases lining up with TRBD1. The CDR3 here is CASSLQGGTYNSPLHF. Written as DNA, the CDR3 is TGTGCCAGCAGCTTACAGGGGGGTACCTATAATTCACCCCTCCACTTT.